A selection of T cell receptor beta chains follows, all from one sample in a study of T cells in Graves' hyperthyroidism and ophthalmopathy. TCRdb redid the calling of the multiplex PCR reads with MiXCR, one entry per CDR3 protein. The sample shows 300,000 or so distinct CDR3 sequences, about 20% of them seen only once. Sequenced material: blood. The receptors derive from a woman aged 50 to 60 with Graves' hyperthyroidism. CDR3s include the opening cysteine and the closing phenylalanine or tryptophan.

TRBJ2-1,TRBV3-1,12,CASSFREGEQFF
TRBJ1-2,TRBV20-1,15,CSARDIYDGSYGYTF
TRBJ2-3,TRBV11-2,13,CASSKLREDTQYF
TRBJ2-3,TRBV20-1,15,CSARLAGGPQGTQYF
TRBJ1-3,TRBV30,13,CAWRQLAGNTIYF
TRBJ2-1,TRBV7-2,15,CASSLLAGGRNEQFF
TRBJ1-5,TRBV20-1,16,CSARDRRGGSNQPQHF
TRBJ2-2,TRBV6-1,16,CASRHPEGPNTGELFF
TRBJ2-2,TRBV20-1,14,CSANSGSGTGELFF
TRBJ2-3,TRBV6-6,17,CASSYSGLPIDTDTQYF
TRBJ2-7,TRBV4-2,13,CASSQGKGHEQYF
TRBJ2-5,TRBV4-1,15,CASSQLLDSQGTQYF
TRBJ2-2,TRBV7-3,13,CASSPLPGGELFF
TRBJ2-2,TRBV3-1,15,CASSTLKWNTGELFF
TRBJ2-3,TRBV13,15,CASSLTRGSTDTQYF
TRBJ1-1,TRBV18,16,CASSPDGARFVTEAFF
TRBJ1-2,TRBV12-3/TRBV12-4,15,CASSEGQGTNYGYTF
TRBJ2-4,TRBV3-1,15,CASSQVGTGRIIQYF
TRBJ1-1,TRBV19,13,CASRIHSNTEAFF
TRBJ2-1,TRBV2,16,CASSEALGRGGNEQFF
TRBJ2-3,TRBV19,15,CASSITTHGTDTQYF
TRBJ1-6,TRBV2,16,CASSSRIPGGNSPPHF
TRBJ2-2,TRBV6-5,19,CASSYGGAWREGNTGELFF
TRBJ2-5,TRBV18,13,CASSPQTKETQYF
TRBJ1-3,TRBV5-1,17,CASSLAPGPDSGNTIYF
TRBJ2-3,TRBV12-3/TRBV12-4,16,CASSPGLAGGADTQYF
TRBJ1-4,TRBV5-1,14,CASSLGLSYEKLFF
TRBJ1-1,TRBV20-1,15,CSARASGTGNTEAFF
TRBJ2-5,TRBV10-2,14,CASSEAGQQETQYF
TRBJ2-3,TRBV7-2,18,CASSLGVQAGGRTDTQYF